This TCR beta chain is from a study of cytomegalovirus exposure and HLA in healthy donors. Broader study findings: A few chains linked to CMV were shown in vitro to be specific for CMV antigens. Upon later analysis, TCR association rates were observed to vary by HLA locus, being highest for DRB1 and lowest for HLA-C.

Remarks on this clone: The antigen is not known.

The PCR employed 60 Vbeta primers together with 13 Jbeta primers. Clones were read by immunoSEQ multiplex PCR, and TCRdb kept only the in-frame ones, dropping some. The ten most abundant clones cover about 3.8% of a sample with roughly 120,000 clones. Sample: PBMCs. The receptor was isolated from a man aged 25-45 years in good health and CMV-seronegative.

CDR3 sequence (DNA): TGTGCCAGCCAGGGGGGACACGGAAGCTCACCCCTCCACTTT. Translated, it gives CASQGGHGSSPLHF. V is TRBV2 and J is TRBJ1-6, with 7 bases identical to TRBD1. V trimming: 8 bases; J trimming: 10 bases; junction bases outside the gene matches: 11. Looked up from germline, CDR1 is SNHLY and CDR2 is FYNNEI. There are 14 residues in the CDR3.